This TCR beta chain originates from a study of blood T cell repertoires in COVID-19. Germline V gene lookup returns CDR1 SGHAT and CDR2 FQNNGV. The CDR3 has 16 residues. V gave up 2 bases and J gave up 2 bases; unmatched junction bases: 4. The count of this clone is one. TCRdb's table, derived via immunoSEQ multiplex PCR, lists solely in-frame clones and lacks some. The sample has roughly 300,000 clones, 65% to 90% seen once. Sequencing was carried out using PBMCs or T cells enriched from blood (not recorded which). The TCR sequence derives from a young woman who had recovered from COVID-19. The chain has TRBV11-2 and TRBJ2-3, with 10 positions matching TRBD2. The CDR3: CASSLRLAGATDTQYF. DNA of the CDR3: TGTGCCAGCAGCTTACGCCTAGCGGGGGCCACAGATACGCAGTATTTT. Drawing the rest from reference TRBV11-2 and TRBJ2-3, the complete variable domain is EAGVAQSPRYKIIEKRQSVAFWCNPISGHATLYWYQQILGQGPKLLIQFQNNGVVDDSQLPKDRFSAERLKGVDSTLKIQPAKLEDSAVYLCASSLRLAGATDTQYFGPGTRLTVL.